The T cell receptor (beta chain) under discussion was sequenced for a study of T cell responses to AZD1222 COVID-19 vaccine. This clone was seen just once. Antigen unknown. The CDR3 covers 15 residues. In germline, CDR1 is LNHDA, CDR2 SQIVND (reference sequence). V was trimmed by 5 bases and J by 0 bases, leaving 11 bases between them. The data were produced by immunoSEQ multiplex PCR, yet TCRdb's version contains in-frame clones alone and is incomplete. The sample records about 150,000 clones, approximately 92% being singletons. Overall study results and limits: Mostly white British, mostly female donors; authors suggested clonal diversity may be underestimated.

Analysis merged second doses at about 4 or about 12 weeks. J is TRBJ1-3 and V is TRBV19, with a tentative D call TRBD1 (5 bases). This sequence was found in an adult who received the AZD1222 COVID-19 vaccine. This sample comprised peripheral blood, obtained 28 days after the second AZD1222 dose. The CDR3 coding sequence is TGTGCCAGTAGTCGGGACGGCCGCTCTGGAAACACCATATATTTT. Encoded protein: CASSRDGRSGNTIYF.